One sample yielded the 8 T cell receptor beta chains listed below, sequenced in a study of breast tumors, draining lymph nodes, adjacent tissues. The lymph nodes were axillary draining lymph nodes from breast cancer patients. TCRdb reprocessed the multiplex PCR reads with MiXCR, giving one entry per CDR3 protein. The table includes under 350,000 distinct CDR3 sequences, over 25% detected once. Material: axillary lymph node tissue. All receptors derive from a female donor with breast cancer. Some clones in this sample may be carry-over from other donors' samples.

This clonotype has a count of ten or more. This sequence joins TRBV20-1 and TRBJ2-3; D gene ambiguous. Trimming removed 5 bases at V and 3 bases at J, with 6 bases between. This CDR3 contains 11 residues. Germline CDR1 reads DFQATT; CDR2 reads SNEGSKA (reference sequence). Written as DNA, the CDR3 is TGCAGTGCTTCAGCGACAGATACGCAGTATTTT. This codes for CSASATDTQYF.

This clonotype was counted many times. The chain joins TRBV19 to TRBJ2-7; D perhaps matches TRBD2 (6 bases). Trimming shortened V by 5 bases and J by 0 bases, and 11 bases separated the two germline ends. Germline assignment: CDR1 LNHDA and CDR2 SQIVND (reference sequence). The CDR3 runs to 14 residues. The CDR3, as DNA: TGTGCCAGTAGTGAAGCGGGCCGCTCCTACGAGCAGTACTTC. Its translation: CASSEAGRSYEQYF.

Points on this clonotype: With a much larger clone just one base away, this may be a read error. Because it lacks the conserved phenylalanine or tryptophan at the end, this CDR3 is likely a read error. The rearrangement joins TRBV3-1 to TRBJ2-5; D call uncertain. Germline CDR1 and CDR2: LGHDT and YNNKEL (reference sequence). The length of the CDR3 is 12 residues. Trimming took off 3 bases at V and 1 base at J, with 3 bases between the two ends. The CDR3 DNA is TGTGCCAGCAGCCACCCCCAAGAGACCCAGTACTCC. Encoded protein: CASSHPQETQYS.

This clonotype was observed a single time. The J gene is TRBJ2-1, the V gene TRBV7-9, with 10 bases lining up with TRBD2. The ends lost 5 bases at V and 8 bases at J; junction bases unmatched: 6. CDR1 is SEHNR and CDR2 is FQNEAQ in the germline V gene (reference sequence). The length of the CDR3 is 14 residues. Here the CDR3 DNA reads TGTGCCAGCAGCCTCGGAGGACTAGCGGATGAGCAGTTCTTC. Translation gives CASSLGGLADEQFF.

The gene calls are TRBV20-1 and TRBJ1-5; D perhaps matches TRBD1 (5 bases). Germline CDR1 is DFQATT and CDR2 is SNEGSKA (reference sequence). The CDR3 contains 15 residues. Trimming stripped 0 bases from V and 0 bases from J, with 9 bases between. CDR3 nucleotides: TGCAGTGCTAGAGATTGGGGGACTAGCAATCAGCCCCAGCATTTT. Amino acid sequence: CSARDWGTSNQPQHF.

This chain uses TRBV5-1 with TRBJ2-1; 13 bases are shared with TRBD2. Germline V gene lookup returns CDR1 SGHRS and CDR2 YFSETQ. The length of the CDR3 is 14 residues. The trim removed 4 bases at V and 9 bases at J, leaving 4 bases unmatched. The CDR3 DNA is TGCGCCAGCAGCATGGGACTAGCGGGAAGTGAGCAGTTCTTC. This encodes CASSMGLAGSEQFF.

This clonotype was recorded once. One end of the junction does not line up with germline, which may come from a read error. The rearrangement uses TRBV7-8 and TRBJ2-1, with 8 bases lining up with TRBD2. The CDR3 loop spans 17 amino acids. Germline CDR1 is SGHVS and CDR2 is FQNEAQ. CDR3 DNA sequence: TGTGCCAGCAGCCAGGACAGCCCTAGCGGGTACTACGATGAGCAGTTCTTC. Amino acid sequence: CASSQDSPSGYYDEQFF.

This clonotype was observed at least ten times. This chain connects TRBV19 to TRBJ1-2, with D uncertain. This CDR3 comprises 15 residues. V was pared by 3 bases and J by 8 bases, with 19 bases between. Germline V gene data show CDR1 as LNHDA and CDR2 as SQIVND (reference sequence). This chain's CDR3 is CASSMLGAETAGYTF. The CDR3 nucleotides read TGTGCCAGTAGTATGCTGGGCGCCGAAACAGCGGGCTACACCTTC. Filled out from reference TRBV19 and TRBJ1-2, the complete variable domain reads DGGITQSPKYLFRKEGQNVTLSCEQNLNHDAMYWYRQDPGQGLRLIYYSQIVNDFQKGDIAEGYSVSREKKESFPLTVTSAQKNPTAFYLCASSMLGAETAGYTFGSGTRLTVV.